This TCR beta chain was profiled in a study of T-cell memory formation after mild COVID-19. Study in general: The study found TCR clusters largely donor specific.

Overall study results and limits: Contracting clones localized mainly to CM and EM when CD4+ and mainly to EMRA when CD8+.

Sample barcodes and UMIs were carried by the TCR alpha and TCR beta cDNA libraries that 5'RACE generated with constant-segment primers. TCRdb re-analysed the 5' RACE reads in MiXCR, keeping a single row per CDR3 protein. The sample holds just over 60,000 distinct CDR3 sequences, 9% to 9.5% seen once. The sample holds many counts of this clonotype. Its antigen is unidentified. J gave up 4 bases and V 5 bases, and 7 bases lay outside the gene matches. In germline, CDR1 is SGHTA, CDR2 FQGNSA. This CDR3 has 16 residues. This rearrangement joins TRBV7-2 to TRBJ2-1; 11 nucleotides align to TRBD2. The sequenced sample consisted of PBMCs or a T cell subset sorted from them (not recorded which). This receptor was obtained from a man aged 18 to 30 who had mild COVID-19 (a few samples of this study predate the infection). Cell type and time point are not known. The chain's CDR3 is CASSVTSGAGYNEQFF. CDR3 DNA sequence: TGTGCCAGCAGCGTGACTAGCGGGGCGGGTTACAATGAGCAGTTCTTC.